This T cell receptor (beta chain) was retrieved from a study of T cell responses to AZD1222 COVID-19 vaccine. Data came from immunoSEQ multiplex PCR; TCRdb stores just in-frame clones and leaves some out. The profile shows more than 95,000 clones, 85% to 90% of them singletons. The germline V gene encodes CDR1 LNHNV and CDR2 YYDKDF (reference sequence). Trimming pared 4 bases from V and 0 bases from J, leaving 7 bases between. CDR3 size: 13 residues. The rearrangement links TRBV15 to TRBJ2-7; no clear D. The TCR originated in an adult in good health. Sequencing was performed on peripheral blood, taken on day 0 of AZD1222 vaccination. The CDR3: CATSKGNSYEQYF. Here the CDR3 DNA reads TGTGCCACCAGCAAGGGAAACTCCTACGAGCAGTACTTC.